The 30 T cell receptor beta chains given below trace back to one sample, sequenced in a study of cytomegalovirus exposure and HLA in healthy donors. Measured with immunoSEQ multiplex PCR; TCRdb has only the in-frame clones, and not every one. The sample has 110,000 to 150,000 clones, 94% seen once. Sequenced input: PBMCs. All receptors derive from a young man in good health and CMV-seropositive.

The CDR3 spells CASRGQAQGEQYF. The CDR3 DNA reads as TGCGCCAGCAGGGGACAGGCCCAGGGAGAGCAGTACTTC. V gene TRBV10-1 combines with J gene TRBJ2-7, with TRBD1 identical over 8 bases. Germline V gene data show CDR1 as WNHNN and CDR2 as SYGVQD (reference sequence). After removal of 6 bases from V and 7 bases from J, the junction contained 8 bases not matched to a gene. The CDR3 is 13 residues long.

This clone was counted a few times. The chain uses TRBV28 and TRBJ1-2; D is possibly TRBD1 (5 bases). This CDR3 comprises 15 residues. The germline CDR1 and CDR2 sequences are MDHEN and SYDVKM. The ends were cut back, 4 bases at V and 2 bases at J, with 14 bases in the middle. The CDR3 DNA is TGTGCCAGCAGTTCCCCCTCCGCAGGGAACTATGGCTACACCTTC. The encoded protein is CASSSPSAGNYGYTF.

This clone was picked up one time. This chain uses TRBV2 with TRBJ2-3; D uncertain. In germline, CDR1 is SNHLY, CDR2 FYNNEI. Deletions cut 7 bases from V and 9 bases from J, with 14 bases between. The CDR3 contains 12 residues. CDR3 nucleotide sequence: TGTGCCAGCACTCAAGCCCCTGGCACGCAGTATTTT. This codes for CASTQAPGTQYF.

The rearrangement links TRBV5-1 to TRBJ2-1; possible D gene TRBD2, 6 bases. The germline V and J ends were trimmed by 4 bases and 4 bases, with 12 bases remaining between them. The length of the CDR3 is 14 residues. Germline V CDR1 and CDR2: SGHRS, YFSETQ. CDR3 DNA sequence: TGCGCCAGCAGCCCCCCGCTAGCGTACAATGAGCAGTTCTTC. Amino acids: CASSPPLAYNEQFF.

V and J are TRBV6-4 and TRBJ1-3; 7 nucleotides match TRBD1. Losses at the gene ends were 5 bases for V and 4 bases for J; bases not matched to a gene: 11. Per the germline V gene, CDR1 is MRHNA and CDR2 is SNTAGT. The CDR3 length is 16 residues. The CDR3 region is CASSRQGRGPGNTIYF. The CDR3 DNA is TGTGCCAGCAGTAGACAGGGAAGAGGGCCCGGAAACACCATATATTTT.

This clone has just one count. This chain uses TRBV27 with TRBJ1-2; D is perhaps TRBD1 (5 bases). The V end lost 3 bases, the J end lost 2 bases, and 7 bases lay between the germline ends. The CDR3 is made up of 13 amino acids. The germline V gene encodes CDR1 MNHEY and CDR2 SMNVEV (reference sequence). In DNA, the CDR3 is TGTGCCAGCAGTTTCCAGGGAAACTATGGCTACACCTTC. It is translated as CASSFQGNYGYTF.

J is TRBJ2-7 and V is TRBV5-1; the match to TRBD2 covers 7 bases. V gave up 4 bases and J gave up 3 bases; unmatched junction bases: 7. Germline V gives CDR1 SGHRS, CDR2 YFSETQ. This CDR3 contains 14 residues. The CDR3 is CASSKLASGYEQYF. CDR3 DNA sequence: TGCGCCAGCAGCAAACTAGCTAGCGGCTACGAGCAGTACTTC.

The V gene is TRBV27, the J gene TRBJ2-1, with 9 bases that match TRBD2. Per germline, CDR1 MNHEY and CDR2 SMNVEV (reference sequence). J was trimmed by 5 bases and V by 3 bases; bases with no gene match: 2. The CDR3 runs to 14 residues. CDR3 DNA: TGTGCCAGCAGTTTCCTAGCGGGGAACAATGAGCAGTTCTTC. Translation gives CASSFLAGNNEQFF.

The J gene is TRBJ2-6, the V gene TRBV4-1, with D tentatively TRBD1 (5 bases). The CDR3 loop spans 16 amino acids. CDR1 MGHRA and CDR2 YSYEKL come from the germline V gene. V lost 0 bases and J lost 3, with 9 bases in between. The CDR3: CASSQEHRFGANVLTF. In DNA form, the CDR3 reads TGCGCCAGCAGCCAAGAGCACAGGTTTGGGGCCAACGTCCTGACTTTC.

Here the CDR3 reads CASSFKGLPSYEQYF. The CDR3 coding sequence is TGTGCCAGCAGCTTCAAGGGACTCCCCTCCTACGAGCAGTACTTC. The J gene is TRBJ2-7, the V gene TRBV7-9; maybe TRBD2 (6 bases). Germline CDR1 and CDR2: SEHNR and FQNEAQ (reference sequence). Between the trimmed V and J ends, which lost 3 bases and 0 bases, there was a span of 12 bases. This CDR3 is 15 amino acids long.

The chain uses TRBV2 and TRBJ1-1; a weak D match, TRBD1 (6 bases). The V end lost 6 bases, the J end lost 1 base, and 12 bases lay between the germline ends. Germline CDR1 SNHLY, CDR2 FYNNEI. The CDR3 is 14 residues long. The CDR3 loop is CASRDSLRNTEAFF. DNA for the CDR3: TGTGCCAGCAGGGACAGCTTAAGGAACACTGAAGCTTTCTTT.

The chain combines TRBV5-1 with TRBJ2-2, with 8 bases fitting TRBD2. Germline CDR1 and CDR2: SGHRS and YFSETQ. The CDR3 length is 16 residues. Trimming at V came to 6 bases and at J to 7 bases, leaving 14 bases not matched to a gene. The CDR3 protein is CASNPLGSGSFGELFF. Written as DNA, the CDR3 is TGCGCCAGCAACCCGCTAGGGAGCGGGAGTTTCGGGGAGCTGTTTTTT.

The chain uses TRBV5-4 and TRBJ1-2; 12 bases fit TRBD1. J was trimmed by 3 bases and V by 3 bases; bases with no gene match: 0. This CDR3 has 14 residues. Germline V gene lookup returns CDR1 SGHNT and CDR2 YYREEE (reference sequence). The CDR3 DNA is TGTGCCAGCAGCTGGGACAGGGGGCACTATGGCTACACCTTC. This encodes CASSWDRGHYGYTF.

The gene calls are TRBV6-5 and TRBJ2-4, with 8 bases identical to TRBD1. This CDR3 is 13 amino acids long. CDR1 and CDR2 from the germline V gene are MNHEY and SVGAGI. The ends lost 4 bases at V and 9 bases at J; junction bases unmatched: 5. CDR3 residues: CASSWTGNGIQYF. The CDR3, as DNA: TGTGCCAGCAGTTGGACAGGGAATGGCATTCAGTACTTC.

V and J are TRBV5-1 and TRBJ2-1, with 13 bases fitting TRBD2. CDR1 is SGHRS, CDR2 YFSETQ, per germline. The CDR3 sequence is 18 residues long. Unmatched junction bases numbered 17, after V lost 7 bases and J lost 7 bases. This chain's CDR3 is CASFPGLAGVGVGNEQFF. The CDR3 DNA follows: TGCGCCAGCTTCCCCGGACTAGCGGGAGTAGGGGTTGGGAATGAGCAGTTCTTC.

The V and J genes are TRBV30 and TRBJ2-3; TRBD1 agrees at 7 bases. This CDR3 spans 14 amino acids. Germline trimming cut 4 bases from V and 2 bases from J; bases unmatched to any gene: 6. Germline CDR1 reads GTSNPN; CDR2 reads SVGIG (reference sequence). In DNA form, the CDR3 reads TGTGCCTGGACTCGGACAGGAACCACAGATACGCAGTATTTT. Translated, it gives CAWTRTGTTDTQYF.

The chain carries TRBV2 and TRBJ2-6; D unresolved. V lost 8 bases and J lost 0, with 20 bases in between. The CDR3 runs 18 residues. CDR1 SNHLY and CDR2 FYNNEI come from the germline V gene. CDR3 bases: TGTGCCAGCCGCGGTCATCCCAGACTTCCCTCTGGGGCCAACGTCCTGACTTTC. Translated: CASRGHPRLPSGANVLTF.

This sequence joins TRBV2 and TRBJ2-7, with no clear D. Germline V lookup: CDR1 SNHLY, CDR2 FYNNEI. Trimming took 6 bases from V and 8 from J, leaving 11 bases between them. The CDR3 spans 11 residues. The CDR3 is CASSPYYQQYF. As DNA, the CDR3 is TGTGCCAGCAGCCCCTATTACCAGCAGTACTTC.

This chain joins TRBV18 and TRBJ2-5; 13 nucleotides agree with TRBD2. CDR1 KGHSH and CDR2 LQKENI come from the germline V gene. The CDR3 runs 16 residues. The V and J ends lost 4 bases and 5 bases, in that order; junction bases with no gene match: 7. CDR3 region: CASSRTSGSSGETQYF. The CDR3 bases are TGTGCCAGCTCACGGACTAGCGGGAGCTCGGGCGAGACCCAGTACTTC.

As for this clone: Compared with germline, one end of the junction differs, possibly owing to a read error. This chain links TRBV19 with TRBJ2-7, with D possibly TRBD2 on 6 matching bases. The germline V gene has CDR1 LNHDA and CDR2 SQIVND (reference sequence). There are 14 residues in the CDR3. CDR3 region: CASSQTSSSDEQYF. In nucleotides, the CDR3 is TGTGCCAGTAGTCAGACTAGTTCCTCCGACGAGCAGTACTTC.

The chain combines TRBV11-2 with TRBJ2-7, with 7 bases lining up with TRBD1. Germline trimming cut 1 base from V and 6 bases from J; bases unmatched to any gene: 3. Per germline, CDR1 SGHAT and CDR2 FQNNGV. The CDR3 consists of 13 residues. CDR3 nucleotides: TGTGCCAGCAGCTTAGCCAGGGGGAGCGAGCAGTACTTC. Residues: CASSLARGSEQYF.

This chain uses TRBV6-1 with TRBJ2-3; 13 positions agree with TRBD2. V lost 1 base, J lost 6 bases, and 1 base stayed unmatched. The CDR3 is 15 residues long. Germline lookup yields CDR1 MNHNS and CDR2 SASEGT. The CDR3 is CASSEVLAGGDTQYF. The CDR3 nucleotides are TGTGCCAGCAGTGAAGTACTAGCGGGAGGGGATACGCAGTATTTT.

This chain uses TRBV5-1 with TRBJ1-1; D is perhaps TRBD1 (6 bases). V dropped 2 bases and J dropped 2 bases, with 10 bases sitting between them. This CDR3 spans 14 amino acids. Per germline, CDR1 SGHRS and CDR2 YFSETQ. As DNA, the CDR3 is TGCGCCAGCAGCTTCCAACAGGGAAACACTGAAGCTTTCTTT. It translates to CASSFQQGNTEAFF.

The V gene is TRBV30, the J gene TRBJ1-1; the D is unclear. Per germline, CDR1 GTSNPN and CDR2 SVGIG (reference sequence). The CDR3 has 12 residues. Trimming stripped 2 bases from V and 2 bases from J, with 6 bases between. CDR3 sequence reads: CAWSPVNTEAFF. The CDR3 DNA is TGTGCCTGGAGTCCGGTTAACACTGAAGCTTTCTTT.

CDR3 sequence reads: CASSSGTGNSGNTIYF. The CDR3 nucleotides read TGCGCCAGCAGCTCCGGGACAGGGAACTCTGGAAACACCATATATTTT. The rearrangement links TRBV5-1 to TRBJ1-3; 9 nucleotides align to TRBD1. Unmatched junction bases numbered 4, after V lost 3 bases and J lost 0 bases. The CDR3 runs to 16 residues. CDR1 is SGHRS and CDR2 is YFSETQ in the germline V gene.

The chain joins TRBV27 to TRBJ1-2; 8 nucleotides line up with TRBD1. CDR1 is MNHEY and CDR2 is SMNVEV in the germline V gene (reference sequence). J lost 7 bases, V lost 6 bases, and 16 bases had no gene match. The CDR3 has 16 amino acids. The CDR3 is CASRRTGGFTTGGYTF. The CDR3 DNA follows: TGTGCCAGCAGACGAACAGGGGGTTTTACGACCGGTGGCTACACCTTC.

This clone occurred once. This CDR3 reads CASSSGQGNYGYTF. The CDR3 DNA sequence: TGTGCCAGCAGCTCGGGACAGGGGAACTATGGCTACACCTTC. The V gene is TRBV7-2, the J gene TRBJ1-2; 10 bases agree with TRBD1. The ends lost 4 bases at V and 2 bases at J; junction bases unmatched: 1. This CDR3 comprises 14 residues. Germline values: CDR1 SGHTA, CDR2 FQGNSA.

The chain carries TRBV9 and TRBJ2-3; possibly TRBD1 for D (6 bases). The CDR3 spans 16 residues. Germline V gives CDR1 SGDLS, CDR2 YYNGEE. Trimming took 0 bases from V and 3 from J, leaving 14 bases between them. CDR3 residues: CASSVETGFGTDTQYF. CDR3 sequence (DNA): TGTGCCAGCAGCGTAGAGACAGGTTTCGGAACAGATACGCAGTATTTT.

This clone occurred once. The chain employs TRBV18 and TRBJ1-2; D gene uncertain. V lost 3 bases to trimming and J lost 3 bases, with 11 bases between them. In germline, CDR1 is KGHSH, CDR2 LQKENI. This CDR3 spans 14 amino acids. This CDR3 reads CASSPGLRDYGYTF. CDR3 in DNA: TGTGCCAGCTCACCGGGTCTCCGGGACTATGGCTACACCTTC.

The rearrangement uses TRBV5-1 and TRBJ2-1; no firm D call. This CDR3 comprises 13 residues. Per the germline V gene, CDR1 is SGHRS and CDR2 is YFSETQ. V lost 4 bases, J lost 2 bases, and 7 bases lay in between. CDR3 nucleotides: TGCGCCAGCAGCCCTCCTCCCTACAATGAGCAGTTCTTC. It translates to CASSPPPYNEQFF.